These T cell receptor beta chains were read from a single sample in a study of blood T cell repertoires in COVID-19. Assay used: immunoSEQ multiplex PCR; TCRdb lists only in-frame clones, some missing. The sample includes 80,000 or so clones, approximately 89% of them seen just once. Sequencing used peripheral blood. Source of these receptors: a middle-aged man with acute or convalescent COVID-19. The conserved cysteine and the conserved F or W are not part of the CDR3 here. Each record gives: V gene, CDR3 protein.

v_call: TRBV29-1; cdr3_aa: SVEPWATNEQF
v_call: TRBV28; cdr3_aa: ASSAGTGPLSGNTIY
v_call: TRBV5-8; cdr3_aa: ASTGQRSSYNSPLH
v_call: TRBV27; cdr3_aa: ASSFSLRDKITDTQY
v_call: TRBV6-5; cdr3_aa: ASRENLPRETQY
v_call: TRBV15; cdr3_aa: ATSEGRGSYNSPLH
v_call: TRBV19; cdr3_aa: ASSSAVGGTEAF
v_call: TRBV7-7; cdr3_aa: ASSAGGQRRNTIY
v_call: TRBV3-1/TRBV3-2; cdr3_aa: ASSGSLAGWRNEQF
v_call: TRBV6-5; cdr3_aa: ASSRHGAGGDTQY
v_call: TRBV5-1; cdr3_aa: ASSLAREWRETQY
v_call: TRBV5-1; cdr3_aa: ASSPVASGGAGNEQF
v_call: TRBV11-3; cdr3_aa: ASSRGRGELF
v_call: TRBV27; cdr3_aa: ASSLRGHNTEAF
v_call: TRBV5-1; cdr3_aa: ASSLTGTGGDYGYT
v_call: TRBV3-1/TRBV3-2; cdr3_aa: ASSLHGRGSYNEQF
v_call: TRBV5-1; cdr3_aa: ASSLGAAQETQY
v_call: TRBV5-4; cdr3_aa: ASSPGLAGGPSGKNIQY
v_call: TRBV4-3; cdr3_aa: ASSQDASGGQETQY
v_call: TRBV5-1; cdr3_aa: ASSLAQGLAGVLIEQF
v_call: TRBV9; cdr3_aa: ASSVTGAGDIQY
v_call: TRBV5-1; cdr3_aa: ASSLDSSGLNEKLF
v_call: TRBV12-5; cdr3_aa: ASGLGAEDNEQF
v_call: TRBV7-3; cdr3_aa: ASSFSRAGANVLT
v_call: TRBV5-1; cdr3_aa: ASKRSREEKLF
v_call: TRBV3-1/TRBV3-2; cdr3_aa: ASSHHTPTGYGYT
v_call: TRBV28; cdr3_aa: ASSFGSNQPQH
v_call: TRBV11-2; cdr3_aa: ASSLERVERGQY
v_call: TRBV20-1; cdr3_aa: SASTSGTRTEAF
v_call: TRBV11-3; cdr3_aa: ASSGGRDNEQF
v_call: TRBV27; cdr3_aa: ASSHYRESTTGELF
v_call: TRBV13; cdr3_aa: ASSRDWNTEAF
v_call: TRBV13; cdr3_aa: ASSPAEGSSYNEQF
v_call: TRBV11-2; cdr3_aa: ASRRLAGGYNEQF
v_call: TRBV11-3; cdr3_aa: ASSLMTGSTDTQY
v_call: TRBV24-1; cdr3_aa: ATSDTGSGSPLH
v_call: TRBV6-5; cdr3_aa: ASQPDRYSGNTIY
v_call: TRBV7-2; cdr3_aa: ASSLFAARGLEYGYT
v_call: TRBV24-1; cdr3_aa: ATSGLDLGGNQETQY
v_call: TRBV7-3; cdr3_aa: ASSLGLAGGRTETQY